The clone carrying this TCR beta chain was recorded a few times. Its antigen is still unknown. It was with 60 Vbeta and 13 Jbeta primers that the PCR ran. Only in-frame clones appear in the TCRdb table, and some are missing; sequencing was by immunoSEQ multiplex PCR. The table records some 170,000 clones, just over 70% of them present only once. The sample is drawn from a study of cytomegalovirus exposure and HLA in healthy donors. Germline V gene data show CDR1 as MNHNY and CDR2 as SVGAGI (reference sequence). Trimming cost V 2 bases and J 0 bases; bases outside gene matches: 1. The CDR3 extends over 16 amino acids. General study points: Cytomegalovirus status, reportedly, was diagnosed with high specificity and sensitivity by the classifier. Sequencing probably produced one cluster of sequence variants that were highly shared. The study found most TCR sequences rare, yet found some public TCRs in many donors. Specificity of a few CMV-associated chains for CMV antigens was verified in vitro.

The chain recombines TRBV6-6 with TRBJ2-7; TRBD2 agrees at 13 bases. Source material: PBMCs. The receptor comes from a human donor in good health. The CDR3 loop is CASSYRTSGGSYEQYF. The CDR3 DNA is TGTGCCAGCAGTTACCGGACTAGCGGGGGCTCCTACGAGCAGTACTTC.